Listed below are T cell receptor beta chains from one sample, sequenced in a study of cytomegalovirus exposure and HLA in healthy donors. Libraries were prepared by immunoSEQ multiplex PCR; TCRdb keeps only in-frame clonotypes and omits some of them. The table records 250,000 to 350,000 clones, 86% of them present only once. Material: PBMCs. The receptors come from a young woman in good health and CMV-seronegative. The CDR3 runs from the conserved cysteine through the conserved F or W. The order of the fields is D gene, V gene, J gene, CDR3 protein. A D gene is named only where the DNA matches it firmly.

.	TRBV15	TRBJ2-7	CATSRKGNEQYF
.	TRBV6-1	TRBJ1-1	CASSEGPGGTEAFF
.	TRBV7-3	TRBJ2-7	CASSRGGTAPPHEQYF
TRBD2	TRBV7-9	TRBJ2-7	CASSASLAGDGEQYF
.	TRBV18	TRBJ2-7	CASSHPRSGSYEQYF
.	TRBV2	TRBJ1-4	CASRQGWGTNEKLFF
TRBD2	TRBV7-3	TRBJ2-3	CASSPGLAGGPGIDTQYF
.	TRBV4-1	TRBJ2-1	CASSQDRRGHGHNEQFF
.	TRBV29-1	TRBJ2-7	CSVEGGSGYEQYF
.	TRBV5-1	TRBJ1-2	CASSPGVTWEGYTF
.	TRBV15	TRBJ1-2	CATSRGSWGYTF
.	TRBV28	TRBJ1-2	CASTDTFNYGYTF
TRBD2	TRBV4-3	TRBJ2-4	CASSLGTSGYNIQYF
.	TRBV11-1	TRBJ2-1	CASSYSGAYSYNEQFF
TRBD2	TRBV29-1	TRBJ2-3	CSAPPREGPSTDTQYF
.	TRBV20-1	TRBJ1-1	CSAPSTTEAFF
TRBD1	TRBV4-2	TRBJ1-4	CASSQPTGGGGEKLFF
TRBD1	TRBV6-6	TRBJ1-2	CASSSDRSDYGYTF
.	TRBV9	TRBJ2-1	CASSPPYNEQFF
.	TRBV5-1	TRBJ2-3	CASSSPLEDTQYF
TRBD2	TRBV7-9	TRBJ2-5	CASSFWTSGRDGTQYF
TRBD2	TRBV4-1	TRBJ2-7	CASSLLRLAGYEQYF
.	TRBV6-5	TRBJ1-5	CASSELNQPQHF
.	TRBV7-9	TRBJ2-3	CASGVSPDTQYF
TRBD2	TRBV29-1	TRBJ2-5	CSVGGLGETQYF
TRBD2	TRBV4-2	TRBJ2-3	CASSPLGAGGADTQYF
.	TRBV7-9	TRBJ2-2	CASSLSGWGNTGELFF
.	TRBV6-5	TRBJ2-7	CASRASQFQYF
.	TRBV6-1	TRBJ2-5	CASRGGLPYQETQYF
.	TRBV27	TRBJ1-5	CASRDQFSNQPQHF
TRBD1	TRBV19	TRBJ1-2	CASSFLSGTVYGYTF
.	TRBV18	TRBJ2-7	CASSRDYEQYF
.	TRBV28	TRBJ1-2	CASTPPVAAVGAYTF
TRBD2	TRBV7-2	TRBJ2-5	CASSLVAGAAETQYF
TRBD2	TRBV9	TRBJ2-1	CASSVEGLAGVLVF
TRBD2	TRBV28	TRBJ2-1	CASSLNSGSFNEQFF
.	TRBV6-5	TRBJ2-7	CARTDPRSSYEQYF